The next 9 T cell receptor beta chains were all read from a single sample in a study of response to subunit inactivated influenza vaccine. TCRdb re-derived calls from the RT-PCR reads in MiXCR, one entry per CDR3 protein. The sample consists of approximately 480,000 distinct CDR3 sequences, around 9.9% of them appearing once. The sequencing here drew on PBMCs from blood, taken roughly 45 days after vaccination. All receptors derive from a man aged 50 or older who received an inactivated influenza vaccine.

This clonotype occurred many times. This rearrangement joins TRBV7-8 to TRBJ1-1; no clear D gene. CDR1 and CDR2 (germline): SGHVS, FQNEAQ. The V and J ends lost 0 bases and 1 base respectively, with 3 bases between them. The CDR3 is made up of 13 amino acids. The CDR3 DNA is TGTGCCAGCAGCTTAGCACCGAACACTGAAGCTTTCTTT. It encodes CASSLAPNTEAFF.

This clonotype has ten or more counts. Relative to the germline gene, one junction end is altered; a read error may explain this. The V gene is TRBV5-1, the J gene TRBJ2-1; D is unclear. The CDR3 contains 13 residues. The V gene's germline CDR1 is SGHRS and CDR2 YFSETQ. This chain's CDR3 is CASSSVSYNEQFF. CDR3 DNA: TGTGCCAGCAGCTCCGTCAGCTACAATGAGCAGTTCTTC.

This clonotype was observed many times. The chain employs TRBV7-2 and TRBJ2-2; no definite D call. Looked up from germline, CDR1 is SGHTA and CDR2 is FQGNSA. V lost 3 bases, J lost 4 bases, and 9 bases lay in between. This CDR3 spans 14 amino acids. In DNA, the CDR3 is TGTGCCAGCAGCTTGCGAAGAGCCACCGGGGAGCTGTTTTTT. Its protein is CASSLRRATGELFF.

Many counts were recorded for this clonotype. The V call is TRBV28, the J call TRBJ2-7; D ambiguous. The germline CDR1 and CDR2 sequences are MDHEN and SYDVKM. The V gene lost 6 bases and the J gene lost 4 bases, with 13 bases spanning the gap. This CDR3 spans 13 amino acids. The CDR3 nucleotides are TGTGCCAGCAGCCCCCCACCCAGATACGAGCAGTACTTC. It translates to CASSPPPRYEQYF.

The V and J genes are TRBV2 and TRBJ2-3, with D perhaps being TRBD1 or TRBD2 (5 bases each). The CDR3 length is 14 residues. V was clipped by 4 bases and J by 1 base, with 9 bases between them. The germline V gene encodes CDR1 SNHLY and CDR2 FYNNEI. The DNA for the CDR3 is TGTGCCAGCAGTGCGGGGCCCGGCACAGATACGCAGTATTTT. Encoded protein: CASSAGPGTDTQYF.

This rearrangement joins TRBV6-2 or TRBV6-3 to TRBJ1-1; D gene unclear. This CDR3 is built from 13 residues. Deletions cut 2 bases from V and 1 base from J, with 5 bases between. Looked up from germline, CDR1 is MNHEY and CDR2 is SVGEGT. DNA of the CDR3: TGTGCCAGCAGTTACCGGTCGAACACTGAAGCTTTCTTT. This gives the protein CASSYRSNTEAFF.

V gene TRBV29-1 combines with J gene TRBJ2-5; D not certain. The V end lost 5 bases, the J end lost 5 bases, and 9 bases lay between the germline ends. The CDR3 spans 11 residues. CDR1 is SQVTM, CDR2 ANQGSEA, per germline. CDR3 in DNA: TGCAGCGTTTATGGGGTGGAGACCCAGTACTTC. The encoded protein is CSVYGVETQYF.

This clonotype appeared a few times. This chain connects TRBV3-1 to TRBJ2-2; D gene uncertain. From germline, CDR1 is LGHDT and CDR2 YNNKEL (reference sequence). Trimming shortened V by 3 bases and J by 5 bases, and 7 bases separated the two germline ends. The CDR3 has 13 amino acids. The CDR3 region has the DNA TGTGCCAGCAGCCAGGGAATAACCGGGGAGCTGTTTTTT. Amino acids: CASSQGITGELFF.

This clonotype was found a few times. This sequence joins TRBV6-5 and TRBJ1-2, with D uncertain. Trimming took off 6 bases at V and 5 bases at J, with 16 bases between the two ends. Germline CDR1 is MNHEY and CDR2 is SVGAGI. The CDR3 has 14 amino acids. The CDR3 nucleotides read TGTGCCAGCAGCTACGGACGGCTTGGGTATGGCTACACCTTC. Protein product: CASSYGRLGYGYTF.